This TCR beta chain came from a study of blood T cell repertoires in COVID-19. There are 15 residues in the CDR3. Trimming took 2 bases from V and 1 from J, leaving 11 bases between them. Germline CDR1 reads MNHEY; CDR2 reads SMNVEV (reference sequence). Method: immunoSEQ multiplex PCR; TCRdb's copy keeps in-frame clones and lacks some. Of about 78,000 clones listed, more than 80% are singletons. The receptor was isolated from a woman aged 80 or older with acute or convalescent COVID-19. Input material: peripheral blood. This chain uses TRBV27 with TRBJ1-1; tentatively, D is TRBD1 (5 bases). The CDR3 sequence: CASSLGPGENTEAFF. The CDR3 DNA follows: TGTGCCAGCAGTTTAGGACCGGGGGAGAACACTGAAGCTTTCTTT.